The present T cell receptor beta chain was sequenced within a study of T-cell memory formation after mild COVID-19. In TCRdb, the 5' RACE reads were re-called with MiXCR into one record per CDR3 protein. The top ten hold approximately 8.1% of the sample, which has 550,000 to 700,000 distinct CDR3 sequences, roughly a sixth seen once. This clonotype was observed at least ten times. This CDR3 comprises 14 residues. With 0 bases removed from V and 1 base from J, the gap between germline ends came to 7 bases. Germline V gives CDR1 DFQATT, CDR2 SNEGSKA (reference sequence). The rearrangement uses TRBV20-1 and TRBJ1-5; TRBD1 might be the D (5 bases). Source material: PBMCs or a T cell subset sorted from them (not recorded which). The source of this sequence is an adult woman who had mild COVID-19 (a few samples of this study predate the infection). Cell type and time point are not known. CDR3 residues: CSAREGPSNQPQHF. Here the CDR3 DNA reads TGCAGTGCTAGAGAGGGACCAAGCAATCAGCCCCAGCATTTT.